This TCR beta chain was captured by sequencing in a study of CD8+CD57+ T cells in acquired aplastic anemia. For the study at large: Recorded DNA amounts for sorted CD4+ and CD8+ cells had an average of 3.2 ug. Average CD4+ read depth in healthy donors was around 10 million reads.

General study findings and limits: Patients and controls shared 25 to 30 CD8+ CDR3 sequences, which appeared highly expressed in patients and within their immunodominant clones. Patients and healthy controls showed no significant CD8+ Simpson's diversity difference.

For CDR3 and TCR beta VDJ profiling, genomic DNA was the template used. Using its own MiXCR run on the reads, TCRdb lists one record per CDR3 protein. The table includes under 200,000 distinct CDR3 sequences, around 45% detected once. This clonotype was recorded many times. Its antigen is not known. V lost 3 bases to trimming and J lost 2 bases; unmatched junction nucleotides: 7. Germline CDR1 reads SGDLS; CDR2 reads YYNGEE. The CDR3 consists of 16 residues. This TCR was recovered from a human donor in good health. The sequenced sample was sorted CD4+, CD8+, or CD8+CD57+ T cells (not recorded which) from PBMCs. This rearrangement joins TRBV9 to TRBJ2-1; the match to TRBD1 covers 8 bases. CDR3 loop: CASSAEDRVPYNEQFF. In DNA, the CDR3 is TGTGCCAGCAGCGCTGAGGACAGGGTCCCCTACAATGAGCAGTTCTTC.